The 9 T cell receptor beta chains in this list originate from one sample, sequenced in a study of T-cell reconstitution after alpha-beta-depleted transplantation in children. This sample's TCRbeta library carried unique molecular identifier barcodes. A single record per CDR3 protein comes from TCRdb applying MiXCR to the PCR reads. The data show hundreds of thousands of distinct CDR3 sequences, about 26% seen once. Sequencing was performed on PBMCs, taken before TCRalphabeta/CD19-depleted stem cell transplant. The receptors derive from a girl aged 2 to 10 with Fanconi anemia, due to receive a stem cell transplant.

The chain is built from TRBV7-2 and TRBJ2-3; 9 positions match TRBD2. The V gene end was trimmed by 7 bases and the J gene end by 2 bases; junction bases not matched to a gene: 10. The CDR3 spans 16 residues. Looked up from germline, CDR1 is SGHTA and CDR2 is FQGNSA. The CDR3 loop is CASTPFASGVTDTQYF. CDR3 in DNA: TGTGCCAGCACCCCTTTTGCTAGCGGGGTCACAGATACGCAGTATTTT. Filled out from reference TRBV7-2 and TRBJ2-3, the complete variable domain reads GAGVSQSPSNKVTEKGKDVELRCDPISGHTALYWYRQSLGQGLEFLIYFQGNSAPDKSGLPSDRFSAERTGGSVSTLTIQRTQQEDSAVYLCASTPFASGVTDTQYFGPGTRLTVL.

The rearrangement links TRBV20-1 to TRBJ2-1, with TRBD1 matching 9 bases. The trim removed 1 base at V and 4 bases at J, leaving 2 bases unmatched. This CDR3 has 14 residues. Germline loops: CDR1 DFQATT, CDR2 SNEGSKA (reference sequence). In nucleotides, the CDR3 is TGCAGTGCTAGAGCGGGACAGGGATACAATGAGCAGTTCTTC. Translation gives CSARAGQGYNEQFF.

Many counts were recorded for this clonotype. This chain joins TRBV27 and TRBJ2-3, with 15 bases that match TRBD2. The germline V gene has CDR1 MNHEY and CDR2 SMNVEV (reference sequence). V shed 4 bases and J 6 bases; nucleotides not matched to a gene: 5. This CDR3 has 16 amino acids. CDR3 nucleotides: TGTGCCAGCAGTTCGGGGACTAGCGGGAGGCGTGATACGCAGTATTTT. Translating it yields CASSSGTSGRRDTQYF.

This clonotype was seen ten or more times. The genes are TRBV12-3 or TRBV12-4 and TRBJ2-1; the D call may be TRBD1 or TRBD2 (7 bases each). CDR3 length: 14 amino acids. V was clipped by 3 bases and J by 9 bases, with 15 bases between them. The CDR3 DNA sequence: TGTGCCAGCAGTTTCGTAGGCAGGGGGGGTGAGCAGTTCTTC. Translation: CASSFVGRGGEQFF.

This clonotype was picked up many times. The chain recombines TRBV5-1 with TRBJ1-2; D not certain. V lost 0 bases, J lost 4 bases, and 7 bases lay in between. The CDR3 sequence is 13 residues long. The germline CDR1 and CDR2 sequences are SGHRS and YFSETQ. The CDR3 coding sequence is TGCGCCAGCAGCTTGGAAAGGGCCTATGGCTACACCTTC. This translates into CASSLERAYGYTF.

Only a few counts were recorded for this clonotype. The rearrangement links TRBV12-3 or TRBV12-4 to TRBJ2-7; D is perhaps TRBD1 or TRBD2 (5 bases each). The CDR3 covers 13 residues. V gave up 8 bases and J gave up 2 bases, with 13 bases separating them. The CDR3 protein is CASGRDPPYEQYF. DNA for the CDR3: TGTGCCAGCGGTCGGGACCCACCCTACGAGCAGTACTTC.

This clonotype was seen ten or more times. CDR3 in DNA: TGCAGTGGCACAGGGGAGGTCGGGGAGCTGTTTTTT. Residues: CSGTGEVGELFF. The chain carries TRBV20-1 and TRBJ2-2; D perhaps matches TRBD1 (7 bases). The germline gives CDR1 DFQATT, CDR2 SNEGSKA (reference sequence). V lost 7 bases, J lost 7 bases, and 13 bases lay in between. This CDR3 has 12 amino acids.

The V gene is TRBV5-1, the J gene TRBJ2-7; 9 positions match TRBD2. The CDR3 contains 14 residues. Germline V gene sequence: CDR1 SGHRS, CDR2 YFSETQ. J lost 3 bases, V lost 3 bases, and 4 bases had no gene match. CDR3 in amino acids: CASSSGSGSYEQYF. In DNA, the CDR3 is TGCGCCAGCAGCTCGGGTAGCGGGAGCTACGAGCAGTACTTC.

The chain joins TRBV4-2 to TRBJ2-2, with 8 positions matching TRBD2. V lost 8 bases, J lost 6 bases, and 14 bases stayed unmatched. CDR1 and CDR2 (germline): LGHNA, YNFKEQ. The CDR3 is 16 amino acids. The CDR3 DNA sequence: TGTGCCAGCGGAGTGGTAGGGCGGGGGGACGCCGGGGAGCTGTTTTTT. Amino acids: CASGVVGRGDAGELFF.